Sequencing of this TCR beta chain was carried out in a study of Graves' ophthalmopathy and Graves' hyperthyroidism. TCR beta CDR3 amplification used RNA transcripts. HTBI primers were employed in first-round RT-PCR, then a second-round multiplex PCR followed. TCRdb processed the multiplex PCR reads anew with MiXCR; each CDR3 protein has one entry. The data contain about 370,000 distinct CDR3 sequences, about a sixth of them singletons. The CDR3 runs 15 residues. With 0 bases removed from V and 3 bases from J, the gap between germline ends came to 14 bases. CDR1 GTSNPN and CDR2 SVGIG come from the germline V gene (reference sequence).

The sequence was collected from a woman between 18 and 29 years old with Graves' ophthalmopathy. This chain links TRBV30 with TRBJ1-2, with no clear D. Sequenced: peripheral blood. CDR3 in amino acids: CAWSVPQARYYGYTF. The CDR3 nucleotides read TGTGCCTGGAGTGTACCTCAAGCAAGGTACTATGGCTACACCTTC.